Shown below are 11 T cell receptor beta chains from a single sample sequenced in a study of T cell responses to AZD1222 COVID-19 vaccine. Repertoires were generated with immunoSEQ multiplex PCR, while TCRdb's copy carries only in-frame clones and drops some. The data contain some 100,000 clones, 80% to 90% of them singletons. Sequencing used peripheral blood, obtained 28 days after the second AZD1222 dose. The receptors here all came from an adult who received the AZD1222 COVID-19 vaccine.

The chain uses TRBV5-1 and TRBJ2-5; 7 bases map to TRBD1. The length of the CDR3 is 14 residues. After removal of 3 bases from V and 5 bases from J, the junction contained 7 bases not matched to a gene. Germline V gene sequence: CDR1 SGHRS, CDR2 YFSETQ. CDR3 sequence: CASSSTGSEETQYF. In DNA form, the CDR3 reads TGCGCCAGCAGCTCGACAGGGTCCGAGGAGACCCAGTACTTC.

This clone has a single count. The chain has TRBV10-2 and TRBJ2-3; possible D gene TRBD2, 5 bases. The CDR3 spans 15 residues. CDR1 and CDR2 from the germline V gene are WSHSY and SAAADI. Trimming shortened V by 2 bases and J by 4 bases, and 13 bases separated the two germline ends. CDR3 loop: CASSEREWEPDTQYF. CDR3 nucleotides: TGCGCCAGCAGTGAGCGGGAATGGGAGCCAGATACGCAGTATTTT.

CDR3 sequence: CASSGIGSSYNEQFF. The CDR3 nucleotides read TGTGCCAGCAGCGGCATAGGAAGCTCCTACAATGAGCAGTTCTTC. The J gene is TRBJ2-1, the V gene TRBV9; D gene ambiguous. Germline V CDR1 and CDR2: SGDLS, YYNGEE. The CDR3 extends over 15 amino acids. Trimming took 3 bases from V and 0 from J, leaving 10 bases between them. The full variable domain, completed using reference TRBV9 and TRBJ2-1, is DSGVTQTPKHLITATGQRVTLRCSPRSGDLSVYWYQQSLDQGLQFLIQYYNGEERAKGNILERFSAQQFPDLHSELNLSSLELGDSALYFCASSGIGSSYNEQFFGPGTRLTVL.

This rearrangement joins TRBV15 to TRBJ2-1, with a weak D call TRBD1 (6 bases). The V end was cut by 5 bases, the J end by 6 bases, with 17 bases between. Per germline, CDR1 LNHNV and CDR2 YYDKDF (reference sequence). This CDR3 spans 15 amino acids. Here the CDR3 reads CATSALRDNINEQFF. CDR3 bases: TGTGCCACCAGCGCCCTGAGGGACAATATCAATGAGCAGTTCTTC. The full variable domain, its missing parts supplied by reference TRBV15 and TRBJ2-1, is DAMVIQNPRYQVTQFGKPVTLSCSQTLNHNVMYWYQQKSSQAPKLLFHYYDKDFNNEADTPDNFQSRRPNTSFCFLDIRSPGLGDTAMYLCATSALRDNINEQFFGPGTRLTVL.

This sequence joins TRBV13 and TRBJ2-7, with 7 bases lining up with TRBD1. Germline loops: CDR1 PRHDT, CDR2 FYEKMQ (reference sequence). J gave up 4 bases and V 4 bases, and 7 bases lay outside the gene matches. The CDR3 is 14 amino acids. The CDR3 DNA sequence: TGTGCCAGCAGCTCAAGGGGGCCTACTTACGAGCAGTACTTC. This gives the protein CASSSRGPTYEQYF.

The genes are TRBV19 and TRBJ1-2, with 8 bases aligning to TRBD1. The CDR3 spans 16 residues. Germline values: CDR1 LNHDA, CDR2 SQIVND (reference sequence). Unmatched junction bases numbered 9, after V lost 1 base and J lost 5 bases. The CDR3 coding sequence is TGTGCCAGTAGTATAGTGGGGGACAGGTCGAATTATGGCTACACCTTC. Residues: CASSIVGDRSNYGYTF.

This rearrangement joins TRBV11-2 to TRBJ1-1; possibly TRBD1 for D (5 bases). CDR3 length: 15 residues. The germline V gene has CDR1 SGHAT and CDR2 FQNNGV. V shed 4 bases and J shed 5 bases, with 17 bases lying between them. The CDR3 here is CASSSHGLGGTEAFF. The CDR3, as DNA: TGTGCCAGCAGCTCCCACGGGCTGGGGGGGACTGAAGCTTTCTTT.

The chain carries TRBV7-3 and TRBJ2-3, with D possibly TRBD2 on 7 matching bases. Per the germline V gene, CDR1 is SGHTA and CDR2 is FQGTGA. The V end was cut by 2 bases, the J end by 5 bases, with 14 bases between. The CDR3 spans 15 residues. This CDR3 reads CASSLVGGGGDTQYF. CDR3 DNA sequence: TGTGCCAGCAGCTTAGTAGGGGGAGGGGGAGATACGCAGTATTTT.

This chain uses TRBV19 with TRBJ1-2, with D possibly TRBD1 on 5 matching bases. The length of the CDR3 is 12 residues. V was trimmed by 9 bases and J by 3 bases, leaving 11 bases between them. Germline V gives CDR1 LNHDA, CDR2 SQIVND (reference sequence). The CDR3 sequence is CASTTVHYGYTF. CDR3 coding DNA: TGTGCCAGCACGACAGTCCACTATGGCTACACCTTC.

The chain is built from TRBV7-8 and TRBJ1-1; D gene uncertain. The CDR3 runs to 13 residues. V lost 5 bases and J lost 8, with 15 bases in between. CDR1 is SGHVS and CDR2 is FQNEAQ in the germline V gene. The CDR3 DNA follows: TGTGCCAGCAGCCTCCGAGTGGCTGGGGAAGCTTTCTTT. Its translation is CASSLRVAGEAFF.

V is TRBV6-5 and J is TRBJ2-1, with D unclear. Germline V lookup: CDR1 MNHEY, CDR2 SVGAGI. V was cut by 6 bases and J by 0 bases, with 12 bases left in between. This CDR3 has 15 amino acids. This chain's CDR3 is CASRFTKSSYNEQFF. Here the CDR3 DNA reads TGTGCCAGCAGATTCACAAAGAGCTCCTACAATGAGCAGTTCTTC.